This passage covers 19 T cell receptor beta chains from one sample sequenced in a study of CD8+ T cells in alopecia areata. RNA extraction and reverse transcription yielded cDNA as sequencing template. Generated by immunoSEQ multiplex PCR, the TCRdb table keeps only in-frame clones and is missing some. Of about 120,000 clones in the sample, approximately 47% were seen once. Sequencing used NKG2D-low CD8+ T cells sorted from blood. These receptor sequences come from a human donor with alopecia areata.

This clone was found a few times. This chain joins TRBV29-1 and TRBJ2-7; 8 bases are shared with TRBD1. This CDR3 is 13 amino acids long. V lost 5 bases to trimming and J lost 3 bases; unmatched junction nucleotides: 6. The germline V gene has CDR1 SQVTM and CDR2 ANQGSEA. The DNA of the CDR3 is TGCAGCGTTTCCGGGACAGGTAACTACGAGCAGTACTTC. As protein: CSVSGTGNYEQYF.

The rearrangement links TRBV12-5 to TRBJ2-5, with D possibly TRBD1 on 5 matching bases. The germline V gene has CDR1 LGHNT and CDR2 FRNRAP. The V and J ends lost 5 bases and 5 bases respectively, with 6 bases between them. This CDR3 is 11 amino acids long. The CDR3 reads CASGPGETQYF. The CDR3 region has the DNA TGTGCTAGTGGTCCAGGGGAGACCCAGTACTTC.

V is TRBV1 and J is TRBJ2-7; the table assigns TRBD1, which was not confirmed against the DNA. TRBV1 is labeled a pseudogene. The CDR3 is 16 amino acids. This CDR3 is CTSSQDYRTDQYEQYF. CDR3 nucleotide sequence: TGCACCAGCAGCCAAGACTATCGGACAGATCAATACGAGCAGTACTTC.

Remarks on this clone: This sample also contains other DNA sequences that code for the same CDR3. The chain joins TRBV9 to TRBJ2-7, with 7 bases lining up with TRBD2. CDR3 length: 11 residues. With 3 bases clipped from V and 7 bases from J, the junction kept 1 base outside the gene matches. The germline CDR1 and CDR2 sequences are SGDLS and YYNGEE. CDR3 loop: CASSAGGEQYF. CDR3 bases: TGTGCCAGCAGCGCCGGGGGGGAGCAGTACTTC.

V gene TRBV29-1 combines with J gene TRBJ2-5; 10 bases map to TRBD1. With the DNA end fitting TRBJ2-7 better, the J assignment may be wrong. Germline values: CDR1 SQVTM, CDR2 ANQGSEA. The CDR3 has 13 amino acids. CDR3 sequence: CSVGGQGFDEQYF. DNA for the CDR3: TGCAGCGTTGGGGGACAGGGGTTCGACGAGCAGTACTTC.

The rearrangement links TRBV27 to TRBJ1-2, with TRBD1 as a possible D gene (5 bases). The CDR3 has 11 amino acids. Germline V gives CDR1 MNHEY, CDR2 SMNVEV (reference sequence). Trimming removed 8 bases from V and 6 bases from J, with 10 bases in between. CDR3 nucleotide sequence: TGTGCCAGCGGGGAGGGGAATGGCTACACCTTC. Encoded protein: CASGEGNGYTF.

This chain joins TRBV29-1 and TRBJ1-1; no firm D call. The CDR3 is 13 residues long. V was clipped by 7 bases and J by 1 base, with 13 bases between them. The germline V gene encodes CDR1 SQVTM and CDR2 ANQGSEA. CDR3 protein: CSDDTVANTEAFF. CDR3 nucleotide sequence: TGCAGCGACGACACAGTGGCGAACACTGAAGCTTTCTTT.

The V gene is TRBV28, the J gene TRBJ2-2; 9 bases are a match to TRBD2. Germline loops: CDR1 MDHEN, CDR2 SYDVKM. With V trimmed by 5 bases and J by 7 bases, 11 bases remained unmatched. The CDR3 covers 16 residues. The CDR3 coding sequence is TGTGCCAGCAGTGTCTTAGCGGGAGATTATAGCGGGGAGCTGTTTTTT. It yields the protein CASSVLAGDYSGELFF.

The V call is TRBV29-1, the J call TRBJ2-7, with D perhaps TRBD1 (5 bases). This CDR3 has 11 amino acids. Germline V CDR1 and CDR2: SQVTM, ANQGSEA. V gave up 5 bases and J gave up 6 bases, with 11 bases separating them. CDR3 sequence: CSVLTVGEQYF. CDR3 nucleotide sequence: TGCAGCGTTTTGACAGTGGGCGAGCAGTACTTC.

The V and J genes are TRBV4-1 and TRBJ2-2; D remains ambiguous. CDR3 length equals 12 residues. The ends were cut back, 6 bases at V and 6 bases at J, with 8 bases in the middle. Per germline, CDR1 MGHRA and CDR2 YSYEKL. The CDR3 protein is CASSSAPGELFF. CDR3 nucleotides: TGCGCCAGCAGTTCAGCCCCCGGGGAGCTGTTTTTT.

V usage is TRBV11-2 and J usage is TRBJ1-1, with no clear D. V gave up 5 bases and J gave up 9 bases, with 13 bases separating them. The CDR3 has 12 amino acids. In germline, CDR1 is SGHAT, CDR2 FQNNGV. DNA for the CDR3: TGTGCCAGCAGCCGCCCCGCAGATCAAGCTTTCTTT. This gives the protein CASSRPADQAFF.

In its sample, this clone is medium-sized. Other nucleotide sequences from this sample produce the same CDR3. The gene calls are TRBV29-1 and TRBJ1-5; the match to TRBD1 covers 8 bases. J was trimmed by 3 bases and V by 4 bases; bases with no gene match: 5. CDR3 size: 14 residues. Germline CDR1 is SQVTM and CDR2 is ANQGSEA. This CDR3 reads CSVGDRLSNQPQHF. The CDR3, as DNA: TGCAGCGTTGGGGACAGGCTCTCCAATCAGCCCCAGCATTTT.

This chain connects TRBV19 to TRBJ2-2; TRBD1 is a possible D gene (6 bases). Trimming stripped 0 bases from V and 10 bases from J, with 6 bases between. Germline lookup yields CDR1 LNHDA and CDR2 SQIVND (reference sequence). The CDR3 spans 12 residues. The CDR3 region is CASSIEGQELFF. The CDR3 DNA sequence: TGTGCCAGTAGTATAGAGGGACAGGAGCTGTTTTTT.

This rearrangement joins TRBV9 to TRBJ2-1; the D is unclear. The CDR3 runs 15 residues. Trimming took 0 bases from V and 4 from J, leaving 11 bases between them. Germline values: CDR1 SGDLS, CDR2 YYNGEE. The CDR3 loop reads CASSVALGLYNEQFF. CDR3 DNA sequence: TGTGCCAGCAGCGTAGCTCTGGGTCTATACAATGAGCAGTTCTTC.

This clone showed up just a few times. This chain joins TRBV9 and TRBJ2-5, with a possible D match to TRBD2 (5 bases). CDR1 SGDLS and CDR2 YYNGEE come from the germline V gene. V lost 7 bases and J lost 5, with 12 bases in between. The CDR3 totals 12 residues. The CDR3 is CASGSVEETQYF. The CDR3 nucleotides read TGTGCCAGCGGGAGTGTTGAGGAGACCCAGTACTTC.

J is TRBJ2-2 and V is TRBV30; D not certain. V lost 2 bases to trimming and J lost 2 bases, with 6 bases between them. This CDR3 has 13 amino acids. CDR1 is GTSNPN and CDR2 is SVGIG in the germline V gene (reference sequence). The CDR3 loop is CAWSYGNTGELFF. The CDR3 region has the DNA TGTGCCTGGAGTTATGGCAACACCGGGGAGCTGTTTTTT.

Written as DNA, the CDR3 is TGTGCCTGGAGTGTTGAAGGCTCCTACAATGAGCAGTTCTTC. Its translation is CAWSVEGSYNEQFF. V and J are TRBV30 and TRBJ2-1; D remains unclear. CDR3 size: 14 residues. Germline CDR1 and CDR2: GTSNPN and SVGIG (reference sequence). V shed 0 bases and J shed 0 bases, with 6 bases lying between them.

V gene TRBV6-6 combines with J gene TRBJ1-4; TRBD1 is a possible D gene (5 bases). This CDR3 spans 15 amino acids. Germline CDR1 reads MNHNY; CDR2 reads SVGAGI (reference sequence). The V end was cut by 3 bases, the J end by 4 bases, with 12 bases between. The CDR3 nucleotides read TGTGCCAGCAGTTATTTGGGGCGAAATAATGAAAAACTGTTTTTT. It is translated as CASSYLGRNNEKLFF.

The chain joins TRBV27 to TRBJ2-7, with no clear D. The CDR3 loop spans 13 amino acids. V was pared by 2 bases and J by 3 bases, with 8 bases between. The germline gives CDR1 MNHEY, CDR2 SMNVEV (reference sequence). The DNA of the CDR3 is TGTGCCAGCAGTTTAGATGCTAGCTACGAGCAGTACTTC. It specifies CASSLDASYEQYF.